This T cell receptor (beta chain) was recorded in a study of blood T cells in healthy people across ages. The second PCR ran roughly 6 to 11 cycles with a sample-barcoded 5' primer and J-beta primers. MiXCR, applied by TCRdb to the 5' RACE reads, yields one record per CDR3 protein. Counted here are 1.5 million or so distinct CDR3 sequences, 35% to 45% occurring once; the ten biggest clones make up about 4%. General study results and limits: Compared with aged donors, long-lived donors showed fewer expanded clones, suggesting selection.

This clonotype appeared a few times. Antigen: not known. J was trimmed by 12 bases and V by 0 bases; bases with no gene match: 14. The CDR3 runs to 18 residues. The germline gives CDR1 ENHRY, CDR2 SYGVKD. This chain connects TRBV10-3 to TRBJ2-1; 13 bases map to TRBD2. Sequenced sample: blood. The sequence was collected from a woman aged 18-29 years in good health. CDR3 nucleotide sequence: TGTGCCATCAGTGAGTCACGGCAAACTAGCGGGGGGGATTTGTCGCAGTTCTTC. Encoded protein: CAISESRQTSGGDLSQFF.